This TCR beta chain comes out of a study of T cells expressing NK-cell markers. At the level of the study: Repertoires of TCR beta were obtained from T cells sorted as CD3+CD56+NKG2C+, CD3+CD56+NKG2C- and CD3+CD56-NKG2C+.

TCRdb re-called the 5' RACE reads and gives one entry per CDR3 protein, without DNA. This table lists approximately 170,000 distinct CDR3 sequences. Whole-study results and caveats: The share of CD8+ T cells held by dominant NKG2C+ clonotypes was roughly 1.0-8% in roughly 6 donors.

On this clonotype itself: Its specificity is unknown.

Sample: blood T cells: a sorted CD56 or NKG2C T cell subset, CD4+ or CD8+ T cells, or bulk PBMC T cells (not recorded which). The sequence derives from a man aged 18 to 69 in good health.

The CDR3 region is CASSYPRGDTGELFF. V and J are TRBV6-5 and TRBJ2-2; TCRdb names TRBD1, which stays unverified in the absence of DNA. The CDR3 loop spans 15 amino acids. Germline loops: CDR1 MNHEY, CDR2 SVGAGI.